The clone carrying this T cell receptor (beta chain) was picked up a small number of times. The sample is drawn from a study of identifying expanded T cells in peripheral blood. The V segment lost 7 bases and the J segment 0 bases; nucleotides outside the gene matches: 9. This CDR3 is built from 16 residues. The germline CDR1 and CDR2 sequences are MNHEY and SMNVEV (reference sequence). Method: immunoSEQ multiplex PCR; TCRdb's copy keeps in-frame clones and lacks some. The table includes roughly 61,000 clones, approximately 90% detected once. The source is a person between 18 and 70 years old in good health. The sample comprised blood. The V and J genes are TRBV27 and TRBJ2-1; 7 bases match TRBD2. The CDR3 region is CASTPSGTFSYNEQFF. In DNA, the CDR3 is TGTGCCAGCACCCCAAGCGGGACCTTCTCCTACAATGAGCAGTTCTTC.